This record looks at one TCR beta chain sequence and its context. Its antigen is undetermined. V was pared by 1 base and J by 5 bases, with 12 bases between. This CDR3 region has 14 residues. Germline lookup yields CDR1 LGHNA and CDR2 YSLEER. The assay was immunoSEQ multiplex PCR, and TCRdb's table has in-frame clones only and misses some. The table shows about 32,000 clones, with more than 75% occurring only once. The time point was: week 35, safety follow-up. With topical imiquimod, each dose of the vaccine consisted of 300 ug of mutant IDH1 20-mer peptide. This entry comes from a study of a mutant IDH1 vaccine in newly diagnosed glioma. Study-level findings and limits: It was around 93% of patients that developed vaccine-induced immune responses.

The origin of this receptor is a woman between 35 and 50 years old with glioma. The material was PBMCs, obtained from a glioma patient whose treatment included an IDH1 peptide vaccine. The chain combines TRBV4-3 with TRBJ2-7; D remains unclear. The CDR3 DNA sequence: TGCGCCAGCAGCCAAGTCAGACGGTCCCACGAGCAGTACTTC. Amino acids: CASSQVRRSHEQYF.